The following is a T cell receptor beta chain sequence with its context. Source study methods: Quantification of nucleated cells was approximated via reference gene primer amplification. Here immunoSEQ multiplex PCR was the method, and the copy in TCRdb shows in-frame clones only, minus some. Clone size and V and J calls were adopted from that table, with D and trimming inferred from the DNA. Among 45,000 to 55,000 clones listed, around 90% were seen once. This CDR3 spans 16 amino acids. Trimming took 4 bases from V and 7 from J; bases not matched to a gene: 12. CDR1 SGHRS and CDR2 YFSETQ come from the germline V gene. The sample originates from a study of blood T cell repertoires in COVID-19. Study information: Researchers got acute and convalescent COVID-19 samples from the United States, Italy and Spain. T cells, B-cell-depleted T cells, or PBMCs supplied cDNA or gDNA.

Sequenced: peripheral blood. The TCR was taken from a human donor in a cohort sampled during active COVID-19. The gene calls are TRBV5-1 and TRBJ2-1, with TRBD1 identical over 9 bases. CDR3 sequence: CASSEVGTGNRNEQFF. The CDR3 DNA reads as TGCGCCAGCAGCGAAGTCGGGACAGGGAACAGGAATGAGCAGTTCTTC.